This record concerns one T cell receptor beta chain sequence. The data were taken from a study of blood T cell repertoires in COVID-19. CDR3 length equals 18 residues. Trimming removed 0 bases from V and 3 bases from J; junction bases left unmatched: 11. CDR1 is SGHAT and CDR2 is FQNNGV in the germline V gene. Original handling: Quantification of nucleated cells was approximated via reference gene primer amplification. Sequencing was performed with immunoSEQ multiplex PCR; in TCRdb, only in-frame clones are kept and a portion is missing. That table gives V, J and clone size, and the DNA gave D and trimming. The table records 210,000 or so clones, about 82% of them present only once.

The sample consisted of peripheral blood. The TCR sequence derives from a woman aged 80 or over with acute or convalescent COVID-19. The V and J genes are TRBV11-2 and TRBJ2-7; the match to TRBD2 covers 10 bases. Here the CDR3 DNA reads TGTGCCAGCAGCTTAGACCCGCCTGGACTAGCGGACATCTACGAGCAGTACTTC. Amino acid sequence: CASSLDPPGLADIYEQYF.